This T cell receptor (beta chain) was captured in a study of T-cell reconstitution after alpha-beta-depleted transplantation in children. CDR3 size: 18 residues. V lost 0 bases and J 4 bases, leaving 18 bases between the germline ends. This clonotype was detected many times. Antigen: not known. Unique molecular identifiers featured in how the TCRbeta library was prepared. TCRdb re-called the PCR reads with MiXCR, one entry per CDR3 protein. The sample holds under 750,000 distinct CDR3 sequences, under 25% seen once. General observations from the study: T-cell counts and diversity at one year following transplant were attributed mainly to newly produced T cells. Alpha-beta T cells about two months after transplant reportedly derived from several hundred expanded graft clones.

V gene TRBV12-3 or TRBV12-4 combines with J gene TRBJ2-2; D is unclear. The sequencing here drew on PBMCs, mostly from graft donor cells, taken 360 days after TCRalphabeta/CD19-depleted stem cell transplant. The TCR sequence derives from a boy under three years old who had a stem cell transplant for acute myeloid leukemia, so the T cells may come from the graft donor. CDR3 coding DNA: TGTGCCAGCAGTTTAGCCCTCTTTGGCAGGCCTAGCACCGGGGAGCTGTTTTTT. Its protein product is CASSLALFGRPSTGELFF.